The clone carrying this TCR beta chain turned up a few times. Its antigen is still unknown. This sample was included in a study of cytomegalovirus exposure and HLA in healthy donors. General study points: In a later analysis, HLA-associated TCR beta chains were more clonally expanded than equally common others. The classifier, whose performance was assessed in both the original and validation cohorts, reportedly diagnosed cytomegalovirus status with high specificity and sensitivity.

Germline V CDR1 and CDR2: MDHEN, SYDVKM. This CDR3 comprises 15 residues. V lost 4 bases and J lost 0, with 10 bases in between. Researchers ran the PCR with 60 Vbeta and 13 Jbeta primers. Sequencing was performed with immunoSEQ multiplex PCR; in TCRdb, only in-frame clones are kept and a portion is missing. The table has approximately 170,000 clones, around 68% seen once; the top ten hold about 1.3%. The sequenced material came from PBMCs. The gene calls are TRBV28 and TRBJ1-3; D is undetermined. The TCR comes from a man between 45 and 60 years old in good health and CMV-seronegative. The CDR3 loop is CASSSGDLSGNTIYF. DNA for the CDR3: TGTGCCAGCAGTTCTGGAGATCTCTCTGGAAACACCATATATTTT.